Listed below are T cell receptor beta chains from one sample, sequenced in a study of blood T cell repertoires in COVID-19. This table comes from immunoSEQ multiplex PCR, and its TCRdb copy is limited to in-frame clones, with some not included. The sample holds more than 150,000 clones, 90% to 95% seen once. The material sequenced was peripheral blood. The receptor source for this set is a man aged 45 to 65 with acute or convalescent COVID-19. Both conserved end residues are trimmed from each CDR3. A D gene is named only where the DNA matches it firmly.

v_call,cdr3_length,j_call,d_call,cdr3_aa
TRBV7-2,12,TRBJ2-2,-,ASIFRANTGELF
TRBV7-9,14,TRBJ1-4,-,ASSLPYSGTNEKLF
TRBV7-9,11,TRBJ1-2,-,ASSLGPVDGYT
TRBV29-1,11,TRBJ2-1,TRBD2,SLLGGEYNEQF
TRBV5-1,13,TRBJ1-6,-,ASSPREAYNSPLH
TRBV7-9,13,TRBJ2-1,TRBD1,ASSLRQGASNEQF
TRBV4-2,13,TRBJ2-7,-,ASSHTMTVTYEQY
TRBV7-7,15,TRBJ2-1,TRBD1,ASTLTGTGSSMGEQF
TRBV7-9,11,TRBJ1-2,-,ASSAQGSYGYT
TRBV3-1/TRBV3-2,15,TRBJ2-1,TRBD2,ASSQIVRGASYNEQF
TRBV20-1,14,TRBJ2-3,TRBD1,SASKGWGQGADTQY
TRBV19,14,TRBJ1-5,-,ASSIEGRLVNQPQH
TRBV7-2,13,TRBJ2-5,-,ASSLGLSEQETQY
TRBV6-2/TRBV6-3,11,TRBJ1-2,TRBD1,ASSFRQGDGYT
TRBV28,13,TRBJ1-3,-,ASSSAGEAGNTIY
TRBV10-2,12,TRBJ2-6,-,ASRAVAGANVLT
TRBV11-3,15,TRBJ2-5,TRBD2,ASSLGLAGGDQETQY
TRBV6-6,13,TRBJ1-5,TRBD1,ASSYGQGAGQPQH
TRBV29-1,10,TRBJ1-1,-,SVKSLRAEAF
TRBV5-1,14,TRBJ1-2,TRBD1,ASSLEGSRGREGYT
TRBV6-5,13,TRBJ2-4,-,ASSYSGRPAGVQY
TRBV5-6,14,TRBJ1-1,-,ASSLDPTDINTEAF
TRBV11-2,16,TRBJ2-6,-,ASSLWDTISSGANVLT
TRBV10-3,13,TRBJ1-5,-,AISEAQGYNQPQH
TRBV5-1,15,TRBJ2-2,TRBD2,ASSLVSGGANTGELF
TRBV9,13,TRBJ2-1,TRBD1,ASSPDRGKYNEQF
TRBV7-9,13,TRBJ2-5,TRBD1,ASSSPGQAQETQY
TRBV10-3,13,TRBJ2-2,TRBD1,AISADRPNTGELF
TRBV9,15,TRBJ1-3,-,ASSVGREGSSGNTIY
TRBV6-6,12,TRBJ2-1,TRBD2,ASSPGLAVGKQF
TRBV19,13,TRBJ1-2,TRBD1,ASSTPGTGRYGYT
TRBV4-1,11,TRBJ2-1,-,ASSQGRGNEQF
TRBV18,11,TRBJ2-5,-,ASSPGLGETQY
TRBV9,15,TRBJ1-3,-,ASSVAPGLVSGNTIY
TRBV13,13,TRBJ2-1,TRBD2,ASSSRTGGGGEQF
TRBV4-1,13,TRBJ1-2,TRBD1,ASSSDQTGNYGYT
TRBV5-1,11,TRBJ1-5,TRBD1,ASSLQGDQPQH
TRBV2,9,TRBJ2-4,-,ASSLINIQY
TRBV5-6,12,TRBJ2-1,TRBD1,ASSQWTGYNEQF